This T cell receptor beta chain was obtained from a study of post-analysis software for immune sequencing data. As for the study in general: There were relapsing-remitting, secondary progressive and progressive-relapsing multiple sclerosis among the disease courses included.

The CDR3 runs to 11 residues. Study findings and constraints: There were five or six TRBV segments more frequent in patients than controls, and TRBV5-6, TRBV5-1 and TRBV20-1 were among them.

In regard to this clonotype: No antigen is known for it.

Every TCR beta cDNA library bore unique molecular identifiers. Each CDR3 protein is one row after TCRdb ran MiXCR on the PCR reads. The table has hundreds of thousands of distinct CDR3 sequences, approximately 53% seen once. The sequencing sample was made of blood. The receptor's source is a girl aged 10-17 years with multiple sclerosis. This sequence joins TRBV12-3 or TRBV12-4 and TRBJ2-5; unclear D gene. The J call may not be correct, given that the DNA end is closer to TRBJ2-7. The CDR3 DNA sequence: TGTGCCAGCAGTTTAATGACCGAGCAGTACTTC. It encodes CASSLMTEQYF.